These T cell receptor beta chains were read from a single sample in a study of cytotoxic CD8 clonotypes in ibrutinib-treated CLL. The data were produced by immunoSEQ multiplex PCR, yet TCRdb's version contains in-frame clones alone and is incomplete. The table has roughly 200,000 clones, 75% to 80% seen once; the top ten hold roughly 10%. This specimen consisted of PBMCs, obtained after 12 months of ibrutinib treatment. These receptors originate from a human donor with chronic lymphocytic leukemia. CDR3s include the opening cysteine and the closing phenylalanine or tryptophan. Fields, in order: J gene, clone size, V gene, CDR3 protein. Clone size is given for some rows only: seen once, a few or many times, or a class if the clone is expanded.

>TRBJ2-1|-|TRBV4-1
CASSQAGSSYNEQFF
>TRBJ2-1|-|TRBV6-7
CASSDGSTSNEQFF
>TRBJ1-1|-|TRBV2
CASKKVMNTEAFF
>TRBJ1-4|-|TRBV18
CASSPPATNEKLFF
>TRBJ2-7|-|TRBV11-2
CASSRSSYEQYF
>TRBJ1-1|-|TRBV6-6
CASSPGGGRVTEAFF
>TRBJ1-2|-|TRBV19
CASSPRDTTNYGYTF
>TRBJ1-3|-|TRBV5-6
CASSLEGSWTGNTIYF
>TRBJ1-1|-|TRBV6-5
CASSYSRGGGPEAFF
>TRBJ1-2|-|TRBV19
CASTDLHLLANYGYTF
>TRBJ2-2|-|TRBV28
CASRPTSNHGELFF
>TRBJ2-1|-|TRBV7-2
CAGGRGSYNEQFF
>TRBJ2-2|-|TRBV27
CASSGFRTSNTGELFF
>TRBJ1-2|-|TRBV6-5
CASSLASGGYGYTF
>TRBJ1-2|-|TRBV10-3
CAISRGPLYGYTF
>TRBJ2-7|-|TRBV30
CAWSDLYEQYF
>TRBJ2-1|-|TRBV30
CAWTEGLAGYNEQFF
>TRBJ2-3|few|TRBV6-5
CASSVADTDTQYF
>TRBJ1-1|-|TRBV2
CASRMGDVRNTEAFF
>TRBJ2-3|once|TRBV27
CASSFGGGPGDTQYF
>TRBJ1-1|-|TRBV5-4
CASSSGTGGRMNTEAFF
>TRBJ1-5|few|TRBV7-2
CASSLGGLRGQPQHF
>TRBJ1-3|few|TRBV29-1
CSVEDPPGQSSGNTIYF
>TRBJ1-1|-|TRBV27
CASSVQGGTEAFF
>TRBJ2-7|-|TRBV21-1
CASSMSSTGCEYF
>TRBJ2-7|-|TRBV18
CASSHDGSPYEQYF
>TRBJ1-1|-|TRBV2
CASRDTGNTEAFF
>TRBJ2-7|-|TRBV10-3
CAISESGQDYEQYF
>TRBJ1-4|-|TRBV7-8
CASSPLGVVNEKLFF
>TRBJ1-1|-|TRBV27
CASRTYGIVGGRVPEAFF
>TRBJ2-1|-|TRBV5-1
CASSGREGDYNEQFF
>TRBJ1-1|-|TRBV6-5
CASNRGLNTEAFF
>TRBJ2-1|-|TRBV7-8
CASSFDRGGVNEQFF
>TRBJ1-5|few|TRBV19
CASGRRGLGDQPQHF